The clone carrying this T cell receptor (beta chain) was counted ten times or more. Its antigen remains unknown. The sample is drawn from a study of Graves' ophthalmopathy and Graves' hyperthyroidism. Overall study results and limits: It was with about 68% sensitivity and around 75% specificity that the model predicted ophthalmopathy progression.

Investigators amplified TCR beta CDR3 regions from RNA transcripts. After a first-round RT-PCR with HTBI primers, a second-round multiplex PCR was run. TCRdb re-called the multiplex PCR reads through MiXCR, storing one row per CDR3 protein. The table shows 620,000 or so distinct CDR3 sequences, with about 20% occurring only once. CDR1 is LNHNV, CDR2 YYDKDF, per germline (reference sequence). V was cut by 0 bases and J by 3 bases, with 9 bases left in between. CDR3 length: 15 residues. The authors defined stable hyperthyroidism as no ophthalmopathy within 18 months of follow-up. Included hyperthyroidism patients were aged 18 to 65 and newly diagnosed (under 2 months' duration).

Input material: peripheral blood. The rearrangement links TRBV15 to TRBJ1-5, with D possibly TRBD1 on 5 matching bases. The receptor's source is a woman under 30 with stable Graves' hyperthyroidism. Some clones in this sample may be carry-over from other donors' samples. In DNA form, the CDR3 reads TGTGCCACCAGCAGAGATCCGGGGCTCAATCAGCCCCAGCATTTT. Its translation is CATSRDPGLNQPQHF.